Shown below are 4 T cell receptor beta chains from a single sample sequenced in a study of cytomegalovirus exposure and HLA in healthy donors. Sequencing was performed with immunoSEQ multiplex PCR; in TCRdb, only in-frame clones are kept and a portion is missing. The table shows hundreds of thousands of clones, with 70% to 90% occurring only once. The sequenced sample consisted of PBMCs. The receptors come from a woman under 30 in good health and CMV-seronegative.

J is TRBJ1-3 and V is TRBV9; 12 bases line up with TRBD1. The germline gives CDR1 SGDLS, CDR2 YYNGEE. The ends lost 0 bases at V and 9 bases at J; junction bases unmatched: 4. The CDR3 extends over 15 amino acids. CDR3 sequence reads: CASSVEGQGASTIYF. The CDR3 region has the DNA TGTGCCAGCAGCGTAGAGGGACAGGGGGCGAGCACCATATATTTT.

The chain recombines TRBV7-3 with TRBJ1-1, with D possibly being TRBD1 (6 bases). Trimming removed 4 bases from V and 0 bases from J, with 6 bases in between. The CDR3 consists of 13 residues. The germline V gene has CDR1 SGHTA and CDR2 FQGTGA. The CDR3 here is CASSWTVNTEAFF. Here the CDR3 DNA reads TGTGCCAGCAGCTGGACAGTGAACACTGAAGCTTTCTTT.

The genes are TRBV19 and TRBJ2-1; TRBD1 aligns across 7 bases. J lost 7 bases, V lost 5 bases, and 2 bases had no gene match. Germline CDR1 reads LNHDA; CDR2 reads SQIVND (reference sequence). This CDR3 has 12 residues. The CDR3 loop reads CASSPQGNEQFF. DNA of the CDR3: TGTGCCAGTAGTCCACAGGGGAATGAGCAGTTCTTC.

J is TRBJ1-2 and V is TRBV6-5; 8 nucleotides align to TRBD1. The germline CDR1 and CDR2 sequences are MNHEY and SVGAGI. CDR3 length equals 13 residues. Unmatched junction bases numbered 6, after V lost 6 bases and J lost 6 bases. CDR3 in DNA: TGTGCCAGCAGAAGACAGGGGTTCGATGGCTACACCTTC. This sequence encodes CASRRQGFDGYTF.